This passage covers 5 T cell receptor beta chains from one sample sequenced in a study of beta chain features in type 1 diabetes. cDNA synthesis used the whole RNA isolate, giving expressed TCRB sequences. TCRdb keeps only in-frame clones here, not all; method: immunoSEQ multiplex PCR. The sample has approximately 300,000 clones; around 10% are singletons. Sequenced input: naive CD4+ T cells from blood. The receptors were sampled from a woman in her twenties or thirties in good health.

The chain is built from TRBV9 and TRBJ2-7; 7 nucleotides line up with TRBD2. The CDR3 has 14 amino acids. V was pared by 1 base and J by 3 bases, with 4 bases of the junction left unmatched. Germline lookup yields CDR1 SGDLS and CDR2 YYNGEE. The chain's CDR3 is CASSVRASGYEQYF. The CDR3 bases are TGTGCCAGCAGCGTACGGGCTAGCGGCTACGAGCAGTACTTC.

The gene calls are TRBV7-3 and TRBJ2-5; 10 bases map to TRBD1. CDR3 length: 17 residues. CDR1 SGHTA and CDR2 FQGTGA come from the germline V gene. The V and J ends lost 5 bases and 5 bases, in that order; junction bases with no gene match: 14. Here the CDR3 reads CASSPGQGLAKRETQYF. The CDR3 nucleotides read TGTGCCAGCAGCCCGGGACAGGGGTTGGCCAAAAGGGAGACCCAGTACTTC.

A few counts support this clone. The chain is built from TRBV7-2 and TRBJ2-3; 12 nucleotides align to TRBD2. Germline V gene sequence: CDR1 SGHTA, CDR2 FQGNSA. V gave up 4 bases and J gave up 4 bases; unmatched junction bases: 9. This CDR3 has 17 amino acids. The CDR3 nucleotides read TGTGCCAGCAGCTCGGGGTTCCTAGCGGGAGGGGCAGATACGCAGTATTTT. Translated, it gives CASSSGFLAGGADTQYF. Filled out from reference TRBV7-2 and TRBJ2-3, the complete variable domain reads GAGVSQSPSNKVTEKGKDVELRCDPISGHTALYWYRQSLGQGLEFLIYFQGNSAPDKSGLPSDRFSAERTGGSVSTLTIQRTQQEDSAVYLCASSSGFLAGGADTQYFGPGTRLTVL.

This clone was counted between two and nine times. The chain carries TRBV11-3 and TRBJ2-3; maybe TRBD2 (5 bases). The V end lost 5 bases, the J end lost 6 bases, and 15 bases lay between the germline ends. Germline CDR1 SGHNT, CDR2 YENEEA. The CDR3 covers 14 residues. The CDR3 loop reads CASSPSTRGDTQYF. The CDR3 DNA reads TGTGCCAGCAGCCCATCGACCCGCGGGGATACGCAGTATTTT.

The table lists this clone with a few counts. The V call is TRBV28, the J call TRBJ2-2, with a tentative D call TRBD1 (6 bases). CDR1 MDHEN and CDR2 SYDVKM come from the germline V gene. The germline V and J ends were trimmed by 3 bases and 5 bases, with 16 bases remaining between them. The CDR3 spans 16 residues. This chain's CDR3 is CASSFPAGRGTGELFF. CDR3 sequence (DNA): TGTGCCAGCAGTTTCCCCGCGGGCAGGGGTACCGGGGAGCTGTTTTTT.